This passage covers 3 T cell receptor beta chains from one sample sequenced in a study of tumor-infiltrating lymphocytes in primary liver carcinoma. Germline DNA was extracted alongside blood RNA, which was obtained from unsorted whole blood. From 450 to 550 ng total RNA, TCR beta cDNA was generated with a primer in the constant region. Nested multiplex PCR, run for three rounds with slightly modified ARM-PCR, yielded TCR beta libraries. With TRBV1-TRBV30 forward primers and a C-beta reverse primer, the first two PCR rounds were run for approximately 10 cycles each. Via MiXCR, TCRdb re-called the multiplex PCR reads, giving one row per CDR3 protein. The table includes roughly 180,000 distinct CDR3 sequences, less than 65% detected once. The sample was peripheral blood. The source is a man aged 35 to 55 with primary liver carcinoma and hepatitis B virus infection.

Details on this clonotype: A much bigger clone sits one base away, suggesting this may be a read error. V and J are TRBV11-3 and TRBJ1-1; D unresolved. The CDR3 contains 13 residues. Looked up from germline, CDR1 is SGHNT and CDR2 is YENEEA. The CDR3 spells CACSSEGNTEAFF. The CDR3 coding sequence is TGTGCCTGCAGCTCCGAGGGGAACACTGAAGCTTTCTTT.

The table lists this clonotype with a few counts. The chain links TRBV6-2 or TRBV6-3 to TRBJ2-7, with 8 bases matching TRBD2. Germline CDR1 MNHEY, CDR2 SVGEGT. The CDR3 extends over 14 amino acids. The V gene end was trimmed by 6 bases and the J gene end by 3 bases; junction bases not matched to a gene: 7. CDR3 sequence: CASRALAVNYEQYF. The DNA of the CDR3 is TGTGCCAGCAGGGCACTAGCGGTTAACTACGAGCAGTACTTC.

This chain uses TRBV6-5 with TRBJ2-2; D gene unclear. The ends were cut back, 4 bases at V and 6 bases at J, with 9 bases in the middle. In germline, CDR1 is MNHEY, CDR2 SVGAGI. The CDR3 runs to 13 residues. The CDR3: CASSFLVPGELFF. As DNA, the CDR3 is TGTGCCAGCAGTTTCCTAGTACCCGGGGAGCTGTTTTTT.